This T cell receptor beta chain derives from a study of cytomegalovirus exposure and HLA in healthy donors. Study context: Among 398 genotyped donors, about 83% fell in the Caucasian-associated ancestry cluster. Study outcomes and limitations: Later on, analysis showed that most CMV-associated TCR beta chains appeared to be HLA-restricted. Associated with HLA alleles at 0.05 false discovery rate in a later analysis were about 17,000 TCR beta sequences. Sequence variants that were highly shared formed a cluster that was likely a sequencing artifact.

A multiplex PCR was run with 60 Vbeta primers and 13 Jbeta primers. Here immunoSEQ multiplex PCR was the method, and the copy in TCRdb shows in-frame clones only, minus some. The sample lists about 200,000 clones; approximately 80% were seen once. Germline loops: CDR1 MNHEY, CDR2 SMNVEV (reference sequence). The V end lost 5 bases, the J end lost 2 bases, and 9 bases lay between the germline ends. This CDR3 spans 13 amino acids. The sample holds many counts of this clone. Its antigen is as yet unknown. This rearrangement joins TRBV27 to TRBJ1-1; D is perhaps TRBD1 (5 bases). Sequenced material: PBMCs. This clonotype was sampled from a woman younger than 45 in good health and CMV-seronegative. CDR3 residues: CASSRTYNTEAFF. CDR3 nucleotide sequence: TGTGCCAGCAGTCGGACATACAACACTGAAGCTTTCTTT.